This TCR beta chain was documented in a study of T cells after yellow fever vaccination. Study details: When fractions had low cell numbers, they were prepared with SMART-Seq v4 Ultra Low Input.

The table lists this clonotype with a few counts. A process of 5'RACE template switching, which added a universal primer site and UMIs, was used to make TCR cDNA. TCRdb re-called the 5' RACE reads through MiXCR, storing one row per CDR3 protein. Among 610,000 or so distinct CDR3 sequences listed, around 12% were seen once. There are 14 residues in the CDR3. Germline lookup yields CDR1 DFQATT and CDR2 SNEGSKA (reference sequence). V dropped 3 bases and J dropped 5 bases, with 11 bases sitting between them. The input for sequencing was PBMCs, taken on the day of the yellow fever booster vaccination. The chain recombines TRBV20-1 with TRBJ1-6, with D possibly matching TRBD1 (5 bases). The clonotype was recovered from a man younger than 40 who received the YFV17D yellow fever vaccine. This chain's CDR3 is CSASPGTDNSPLHF. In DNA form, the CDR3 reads TGCAGTGCTAGTCCCGGGACGGATAATTCACCCCTCCACTTT.